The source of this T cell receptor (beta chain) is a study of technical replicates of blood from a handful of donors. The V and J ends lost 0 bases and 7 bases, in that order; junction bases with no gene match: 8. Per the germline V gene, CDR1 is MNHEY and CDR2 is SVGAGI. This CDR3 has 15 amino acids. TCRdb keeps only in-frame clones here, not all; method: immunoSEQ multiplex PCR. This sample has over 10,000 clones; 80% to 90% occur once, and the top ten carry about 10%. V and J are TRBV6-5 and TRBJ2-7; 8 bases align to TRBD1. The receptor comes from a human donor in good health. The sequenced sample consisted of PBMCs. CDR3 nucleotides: TGTGCCAGCAGTTACTCGTGGCAGGGGGCAGTTGAGCAGTACTTC. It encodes CASSYSWQGAVEQYF.